This TCR beta chain was sequenced for a study of T cells after yellow fever vaccination. Study information: The SMART-Seq v4 Ultra Low Input method served to prepare the low-cell-number fractions. Study observations and caveats: Once the booster was given, most primary-vaccination clones reappeared, at around 95% for CD4 and 88% for CD8.

This clonotype appeared a few times. The antigen is not known. For TCR, cDNA came from 5'RACE template switching, which added a universal primer site and UMIs. MiXCR, applied by TCRdb to the 5' RACE reads, yields one record per CDR3 protein. Here the sample spans 340,000 or so distinct CDR3 sequences, roughly an eighth being singletons. Looked up from germline, CDR1 is SNHLY and CDR2 is FYNNEI. The CDR3 covers 15 residues. The V and J ends lost 7 bases and 0 bases respectively, with 13 bases between them. V is TRBV2 and J is TRBJ1-5; no reliable D call. The sample in question was CD4+ T cells sorted from PBMCs, obtained 15 days after the yellow fever booster vaccination. The source is a man aged 18-30 years who received the YFV17D yellow fever vaccine. The CDR3 protein is CASNSDGYSNQPQHF. The CDR3 DNA sequence: TGTGCCAGCAACTCCGACGGTTATAGCAATCAGCCCCAGCATTTT.